The 4 T cell receptor beta chains below were found in one sample sequenced in a study of T-cell memory formation after mild COVID-19. TCRdb reprocessed the 5' RACE reads via MiXCR and lists one record per CDR3 protein. The sample carries 200,000 to 250,000 distinct CDR3 sequences, under 12% recorded once. The specimen was PBMCs or a T cell subset sorted from them (not recorded which). These receptor sequences come from a man younger than 35 who had mild COVID-19 (a few samples of this study predate the infection). Cell type and time point are not known.

This clonotype has a handful of counts. The rearrangement joins TRBV5-1 to TRBJ1-1; D not certain. CDR3 length: 14 amino acids. V lost 0 bases and J lost 3, with 9 bases in between. CDR1 is SGHRS and CDR2 is YFSETQ in the germline V gene. CDR3 bases: TGCGCCAGCAGCTTGGATTCCGTAGACACTGAAGCTTTCTTT. Its protein is CASSLDSVDTEAFF.

This clonotype was detected many times. The chain links TRBV10-3 to TRBJ2-5, with 9 bases identical to TRBD1. Germline values: CDR1 ENHRY, CDR2 SYGVKD. Trimming removed 4 bases from V and 4 bases from J; junction bases left unmatched: 4. CDR3 length equals 14 residues. The CDR3 spells CAISGTGDRETQYF. The CDR3 nucleotides are TGTGCCATCAGTGGGACAGGGGATAGAGAGACCCAGTACTTC.

This clonotype was seen more than once but under ten times. The chain uses TRBV20-1 and TRBJ2-1; D is possibly TRBD2 (5 bases). The germline CDR1 and CDR2 sequences are DFQATT and SNEGSKA (reference sequence). Trimming stripped 4 bases from V and 0 bases from J, with 10 bases between. The CDR3 sequence is 14 residues long. CDR3 protein: CSANEGSSYNEQFF. The CDR3 bases are TGCAGTGCTAACGAGGGAAGCTCCTACAATGAGCAGTTCTTC.

In this sample, this clonotype turned up many times. The V gene is TRBV7-2, the J gene TRBJ2-3; 11 positions match TRBD2. This CDR3 is built from 15 residues. V shed 1 base and J 10 bases; nucleotides not matched to a gene: 7. The germline CDR1 and CDR2 sequences are SGHTA and FQGNSA. Written as DNA, the CDR3 is TGTGCCAGCAGCTTAGGCCCGGGACTAGCGGAGCCGCAGTATTTT. Translation: CASSLGPGLAEPQYF. Based on the CDR3 plus reference TRBV7-2 and TRBJ2-3, the full variable domain is GAGVSQSPSNKVTEKGKDVELRCDPISGHTALYWYRQSLGQGLEFLIYFQGNSAPDKSGLPSDRFSAERTGGSVSTLTIQRTQQEDSAVYLCASSLGPGLAEPQYFGPGTRLTVL.